In its sample, the clone carrying this T cell receptor beta chain was seen a few times. V shed 4 bases and J shed 7 bases, with 10 bases lying between them. The CDR3 totals 13 residues. Germline V gene lookup returns CDR1 SGHAT and CDR2 FQNNGV. This entry is derived from a study of early T cells in non-severe SARS-CoV-2 infection. Individual cDNA molecules were tagged with unique molecular identifiers. MiXCR, run by TCRdb on the 5' RACE reads, gives a single entry per CDR3 protein. Found here are tens of thousands of distinct CDR3 sequences, roughly 4.9% of them singletons; the top ten hold 10%. The rearrangement links TRBV11-2 to TRBJ2-2; no definite D call. The receptor comes from an adult who was a healthcare worker with PCR-confirmed SARS-CoV-2 infection or an uninfected control (not recorded which). Sequenced material: whole blood. The CDR3 reads CASSWKLGGELFF. DNA of the CDR3: TGTGCCAGCAGCTGGAAGTTGGGCGGGGAGCTGTTTTTT.